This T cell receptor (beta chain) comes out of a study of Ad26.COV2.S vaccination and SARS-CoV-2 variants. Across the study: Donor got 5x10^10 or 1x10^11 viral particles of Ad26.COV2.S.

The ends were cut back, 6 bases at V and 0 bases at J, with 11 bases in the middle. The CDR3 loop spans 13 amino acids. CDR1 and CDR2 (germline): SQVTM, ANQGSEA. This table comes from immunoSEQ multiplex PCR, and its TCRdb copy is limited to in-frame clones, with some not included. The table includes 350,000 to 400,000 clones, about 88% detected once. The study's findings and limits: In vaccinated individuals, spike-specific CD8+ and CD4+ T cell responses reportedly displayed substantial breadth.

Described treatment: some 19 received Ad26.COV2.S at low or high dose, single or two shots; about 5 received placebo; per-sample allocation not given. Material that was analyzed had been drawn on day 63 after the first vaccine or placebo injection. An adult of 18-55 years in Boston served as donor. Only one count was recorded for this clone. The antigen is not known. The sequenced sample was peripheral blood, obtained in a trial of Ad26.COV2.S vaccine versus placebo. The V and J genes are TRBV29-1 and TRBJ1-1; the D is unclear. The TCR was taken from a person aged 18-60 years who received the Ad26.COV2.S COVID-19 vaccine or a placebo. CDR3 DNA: TGCAGCGTGCGGGCAGGAATGAACACTGAAGCTTTCTTT. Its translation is CSVRAGMNTEAFF.